This TCR beta chain appears in the sequencing data of a study of blood T cell repertoires in COVID-19. Seattle's enrolled individuals joined amid active infection and were then monitored longitudinally. The repertoire was sequenced with immunoSEQ multiplex PCR; TCRdb's copy has only in-frame clones and lacks some. The sample comprises approximately 300,000 clones, around 90% of which are singletons, and around 0.97% rests with the top ten. This receptor was taken from a woman aged 40 to 50 with COVID-19, enrolled during active disease. Input material: peripheral blood.

CDR3 DNA: TGTGCCAGCACCTACTACCCCAGGGGGCTCTATGGCTACACCTTC. Translated: CASTYYPRGLYGYTF. The chain joins TRBV28 to TRBJ1-2; 8 nucleotides match TRBD1. The CDR3 sequence is 15 residues long. The V segment lost 7 bases and the J segment 4 bases; nucleotides outside the gene matches: 11. Germline V gene lookup returns CDR1 MDHEN and CDR2 SYDVKM.